This entry is about one TCR beta chain. Sequencing of TCR beta was performed on blood CD8+ and CD4+ T cells. Negative magnetic isolation gave CD8+ and CD4+ cells; FACS enriched CD8+ TEMRA. Trimming stripped 4 bases from V and 4 bases from J, with 7 bases between. Germline CDR1 SQVTM, CDR2 ANQGSEA. The CDR3 has 11 residues. The data derive from a study of CD8 T cells in Susac syndrome. Across the study: Of the sequenced Susac syndrome patients, six had active disease and fewer than ten were in remission.

Reverse transcription used roughly 0.5 to 1 ug RNA and random hexamers. An immunoSEQ multiplex PCR generated amplified TCR beta CDR3 products spanning 54 Vbeta and 13 Jbeta. TCRdb fed the immunoSEQ multiplex PCR reads into MiXCR, producing one record per CDR3 protein. The sample consists of 130,000 or so distinct CDR3 sequences, around 94% of them appearing once. The receptor's source is a human donor with Susac syndrome. The chain is built from TRBV29-1 and TRBJ2-5; D remains ambiguous. Source material: CD8+ T cells from PBMCs. CDR3 protein: CSVGVRETQYF. The CDR3 DNA reads as TGCAGCGTTGGCGTGCGAGAGACCCAGTACTTC.